This TCR beta chain was found in a study of human T cells and chemical hapten exposure. Study as a whole: The patients were mostly female; they had alopecia areata, totalis or universalis. Study results and caveats: Significantly more large CDR3 similarity clusters arose among expanded TCRs than among controls.

Germline assignment: CDR1 SGHTA and CDR2 FQGNSA. The CDR3 runs 11 residues. V was shortened by 5 bases and J by 4 bases, with 5 bases between the two germline ends. TCRdb processed the RACE reads anew with MiXCR; each CDR3 protein has one entry. The table lists 73,000 or so distinct CDR3 sequences, over 6.5% of them singletons. This clonotype was counted at least ten times. Antigen specificity is unknown. Described time point: patch test 2, 6 weeks after DPC sensitization. Treatment in this sample: therapeutic diphenylcyclopropenone sensitization with weekly scalp DPC. Patch tests were applied only after blood draws. The authors extracted total RNA from unfractionated whole blood.

The clonotype was recovered from a woman between 50 and 59 years old with alopecia areata. Some clones in this sample may be carry-over from other donors' samples. The chain joins TRBV7-2 to TRBJ1-1; D call uncertain. Specimen: whole blood, collected in connection with sensitization to the hapten diphenylcyclopropenone (DPC). CDR3 protein: CASSATTEAFF. The CDR3 DNA is TGTGCCAGCAGCGCTACCACTGAAGCTTTCTTT.